A selection of T cell receptor beta chains follows, all from one sample in a study of response to subunit inactivated influenza vaccine. TCRdb fed the RT-PCR reads into MiXCR, producing one record per CDR3 protein. Here the sample spans about 780,000 distinct CDR3 sequences, roughly 18% being singletons. The material was PBMCs from blood, obtained 5 to 6 days after vaccination. These receptor sequences come from a man aged 50 to 60 who received an inactivated influenza vaccine. CDR3s include the opening cysteine and the closing phenylalanine or tryptophan. A D gene is named only where the DNA matches it firmly. Clone size is stated in some rows and not others, as once, few, many or a class when expanded.

j_call	v_call	d_call	clone_size	cdr3_length	cdr3_nt	cdr3_aa
TRBJ2-3	TRBV5-1	TRBD2	NA	14	TGCGCCAGCAGCTTCGCTAGCGGGTCAGATACGCAGTATTTT	CASSFASGSDTQYF
TRBJ2-1	TRBV4-3	TRBD2	few	18	TGCGCCAGCAGCCTCACTAAACTAGCGGGGGGGTCCTACAATGAGCAGTTCTTC	CASSLTKLAGGSYNEQFF
TRBJ2-5	TRBV6-2/TRBV6-3	NA	NA	13	TGTGCCAGCAGTTACCGACTCCAGAGGACCCAGTACTTC	CASSYRLQRTQYF
TRBJ2-5	TRBV20-1	NA	few	13	TGCAGTGCCACGGGAACGGCCCAGGAGACCCAGTACTTC	CSATGTAQETQYF
TRBJ2-5	TRBV20-1	TRBD2	few	18	TGCAGTGCTAGAGTGACTGGGACAGTTAGCGGGAGCGACGAGACCCAGTACTTC	CSARVTGTVSGSDETQYF
TRBJ2-7	TRBV30	TRBD1	NA	13	TGTGCCTGGGACCGGGACAGGGGATACGAGCAGTACTTC	CAWDRDRGYEQYF
TRBJ1-1	TRBV30	TRBD1	few	13	TGTGCCTGGAATAGGGACAGTTACACTGAAGCTTTCTTT	CAWNRDSYTEAFF
TRBJ2-1	TRBV5-1	TRBD2	NA	14	TGCGCCAGCAGCTTGGGGGAGGGAGCCAATGAGCAGTTCTTC	CASSLGEGANEQFF
TRBJ1-5	TRBV5-5	NA	few	16	TGTGCCAGCAGCTTGGCCCCGGGACCGGACAATCAGCCCCAGCATTTT	CASSLAPGPDNQPQHF
TRBJ2-1	TRBV15	NA	many	13	TGTGCCACCAGCAGAGTAGGAGACAATGAGCAGTTCTTC	CATSRVGDNEQFF
TRBJ1-4	TRBV4-3	NA	NA	18	TGCGCCAGCAGCCAAGATCGTCCGGGGGAGATCCTTAATGAAAAACTGTTTTTT	CASSQDRPGEILNEKLFF
TRBJ2-1	TRBV27	NA	few	11	TGTGCCAGCACTAGGGGGAGTGAGCAGTTCTTC	CASTRGSEQFF
TRBJ1-3	TRBV28	TRBD1	NA	15	TGTGCCAGCAGTACGGGACAGGGTGACCGAAACACCATATATTTT	CASSTGQGDRNTIYF
TRBJ2-5	TRBV11-1	TRBD2	few	17	TGTGCCAGCAGCTTAGGGGCCGGACTAGCGGCTCAAGAGACCCAGTACTTC	CASSLGAGLAAQETQYF
TRBJ2-7	TRBV12-3/TRBV12-4	NA	few	17	TGTGCCAGCCGACGGACTGGTTCTAGCGCGAGCTCCTACGAGCAGTACTTC	CASRRTGSSASSYEQYF
TRBJ1-3	TRBV6-5	NA	few	16	TGTGCCAGCAGTTACGGCAGGGGCGGAGGTGGAAACACCATATATTTT	CASSYGRGGGGNTIYF
TRBJ2-3	TRBV4-2	TRBD2	few	16	TGTGCCAGCAGCCAAGGGACTAGCGGGGGGGAGGATACGCAGTATTTT	CASSQGTSGGEDTQYF
TRBJ2-3	TRBV3-1	TRBD2	NA	17	TGTGCCAGCAGCCAAGATTCGACTAGCGGGATTACAGATACGCAGTATTTT	CASSQDSTSGITDTQYF